The clone carrying this T cell receptor beta chain has a count of ten or more. Its target is not known. The study tagged each TCR cDNA molecule with a unique molecular identifier. From the 5' RACE reads, TCRdb called clonotypes with MiXCR, one entry per CDR3 protein. The sample contains fewer than 30,000 distinct CDR3 sequences, around 6.5% of which appear only once. Time point indicated: sample taken at primary tumor resection. CDR3 size: 15 residues. CDR1 and CDR2 from the germline V gene are MNHEY and SVGAGI. The V gene end was trimmed by 6 bases and the J gene end by 7 bases; junction bases not matched to a gene: 12. These data come from a study of spatial heterogeneity in lung cancer. Study in general: The study consistently detected more beta-chain than alpha-chain sequences. The average count in raw reads for each unique TCR and UMI combination exceeded nine appearances. Study-level findings and limits: How many expanded intratumoral alpha and beta TCRs were present tracked the tumor mutation count, which was a count of nonsynonymous mutations.

Sample: lung tumor tissue, taken at surgery. The sequence came from a male donor with early-stage non-small cell lung cancer. This sequence joins TRBV6-5 and TRBJ2-4, with 7 positions matching TRBD2. The chain's CDR3 is CASSLKRDFGNIQYF. For the CDR3, the DNA is TGTGCCAGCAGCCTTAAGCGGGATTTTGGGAACATTCAGTACTTC.